This T cell receptor beta chain was profiled in a study of T cell responses to AZD1222 COVID-19 vaccine. The CDR3 has 16 residues. Trimming cost V 2 bases and J 2 bases, with 16 bases left between them. Per germline, CDR1 SGHVS and CDR2 FQNEAQ. Profiling relied on immunoSEQ multiplex PCR, and the TCRdb table lists in-frame clones only, not all of them. The table has about 90,000 clones, about 93% seen once. This TCR derives from an adult in good health. The sequences come from peripheral blood, collected on day 0 of MenACWY control vaccination. V gene TRBV7-8 combines with J gene TRBJ2-7, with D perhaps matching TRBD1 or TRBD2 (5 bases each). CDR3 in amino acids: CASSLPRDDQTYEQYF. The CDR3 DNA reads TGTGCCAGCAGCTTACCCCGGGACGACCAAACCTACGAGCAGTACTTC.